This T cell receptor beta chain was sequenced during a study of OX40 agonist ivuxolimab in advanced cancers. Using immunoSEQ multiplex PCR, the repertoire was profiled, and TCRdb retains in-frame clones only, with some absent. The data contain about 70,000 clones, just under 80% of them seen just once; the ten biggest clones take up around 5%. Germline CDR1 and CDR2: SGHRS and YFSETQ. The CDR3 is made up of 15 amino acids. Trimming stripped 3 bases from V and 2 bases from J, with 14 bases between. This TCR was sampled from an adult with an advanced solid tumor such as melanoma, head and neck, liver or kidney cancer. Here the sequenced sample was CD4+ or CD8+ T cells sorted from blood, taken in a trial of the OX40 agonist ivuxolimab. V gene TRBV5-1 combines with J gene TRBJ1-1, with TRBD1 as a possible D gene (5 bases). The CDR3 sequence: CASSSPPTENTEAFF. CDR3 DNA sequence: TGCGCCAGCAGCTCGCCCCCGACAGAAAACACTGAAGCTTTCTTT.